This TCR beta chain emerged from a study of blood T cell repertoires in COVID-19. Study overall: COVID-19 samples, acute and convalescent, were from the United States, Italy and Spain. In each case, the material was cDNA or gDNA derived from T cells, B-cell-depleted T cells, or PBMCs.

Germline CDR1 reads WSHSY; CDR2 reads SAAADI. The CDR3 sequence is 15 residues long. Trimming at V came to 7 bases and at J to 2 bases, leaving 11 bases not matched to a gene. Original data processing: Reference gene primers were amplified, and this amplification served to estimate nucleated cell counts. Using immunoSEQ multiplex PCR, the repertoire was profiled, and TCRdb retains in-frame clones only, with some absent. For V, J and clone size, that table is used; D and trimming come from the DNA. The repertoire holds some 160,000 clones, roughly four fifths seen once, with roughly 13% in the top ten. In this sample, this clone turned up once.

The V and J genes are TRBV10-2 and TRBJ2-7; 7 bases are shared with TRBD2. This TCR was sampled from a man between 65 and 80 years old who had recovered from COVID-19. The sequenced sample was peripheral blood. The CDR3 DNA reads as TGCGCCAGCAAAGAGGGGCGGGAGAGTACCTACGAGCAGTACTTC. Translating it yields CASKEGRESTYEQYF.